This is a list of T cell receptor beta chains from one sample in a study of blood T cell repertoires in COVID-19. Assay: immunoSEQ multiplex PCR; the TCRdb copy retains only in-frame clones and omits some. The sample contains 200,000 to 300,000 clones, 65% to 90% of which appear only once. The sequencing sample was made of peripheral blood. The receptors shown here come from a man aged 45-65 years with COVID-19, enrolled during active disease. Each CDR3 is given with its conserved first and last residue. D genes are given only for firm matches. Clone sizes are given selectively: once, few, many, or a class where the clone is expanded.

TRBV7-9,TRBJ2-7,TRBD2,NA,CASSPGGVSYEQYF,TGTGCCAGCAGCCCTGGGGGGGTCTCCTACGAGCAGTACTTC
TRBV19,TRBJ1-5,NA,NA,CASSLRGGNQHF,TGTGCCAGTAGTCTCCGTGGCGGTAACCAGCATTTT
TRBV6-5,TRBJ2-7,NA,NA,CASSFQGLDEQYF,TGTGCCAGCAGTTTTCAGGGGCTCGACGAGCAGTACTTC
TRBV6-6,TRBJ1-5,TRBD1,few,CASSQGGSNQPQHF,TGTGCCAGCAGCCAAGGGGGCTCGAATCAGCCCCAGCATTTT
TRBV18,TRBJ1-6,NA,few,CASSPSQINSPLHF,TGTGCCAGCTCACCTTCGCAGATAAATTCACCCCTCCACTTT
TRBV2,TRBJ1-5,TRBD1,NA,CASSNDRGPKPQHF,TGTGCCAGCAGTAACGACAGGGGGCCGAAGCCCCAGCATTTT
TRBV14,TRBJ2-7,NA,NA,CASSQLYYEQYF,TGTGCCAGCAGCCAACTTTACTACGAGCAGTACTTC
TRBV4-3,TRBJ2-5,TRBD1,NA,CASSRQGRETQYF,TGCGCCAGCTCCCGACAGGGTCGAGAGACCCAGTACTTC
TRBV7-9,TRBJ1-5,NA,NA,CASSPSPGVGRGNQPQHF,TGTGCCAGCAGCCCAAGTCCGGGGGTGGGTCGAGGTAATCAGCCCCAGCATTTT
TRBV6-5,TRBJ1-2,TRBD1,NA,CASRRQGARYGYTF,TGTGCCAGCAGACGTCAGGGGGCTCGGTATGGCTACACCTTC
TRBV11-3,TRBJ2-7,NA,NA,CASSLTGRSSYEQYF,TGTGCCAGCAGCCTAACAGGAAGGAGCTCCTACGAGCAGTACTTC
TRBV15,TRBJ2-3,NA,NA,CATSSGGSDTQYF,TGTGCCACCAGCAGCGGCGGGTCAGATACGCAGTATTTT
TRBV12-3/TRBV12-4,TRBJ1-2,NA,NA,CASSSLAGYTF,TGTGCCAGCAGTTCCCTAGCGGGCTACACCTTC
TRBV7-9,TRBJ2-3,TRBD1,few,CASSSWTGGASDTQYF,TGTGCCAGCAGCTCCTGGACAGGGGGCGCTTCAGATACGCAGTATTTT
TRBV28,TRBJ1-5,NA,NA,CASSLDAMRVRQPQHF,TGTGCCAGCAGTTTAGACGCCATGAGGGTGCGTCAGCCCCAGCATTTT
TRBV2,TRBJ1-6,NA,NA,CASNLGLSSSYNSPLHF,TGTGCCAGCAACCTGGGACTTTCCAGCTCCTATAATTCACCCCTCCACTTT
TRBV12-5,TRBJ2-1,NA,NA,CASGLGPGQHNEQFF,TGTGCTAGTGGTTTGGGACCGGGACAACACAATGAGCAGTTCTTC
TRBV12-5,TRBJ1-1,NA,NA,CASAGRGSTEAFF,TGTGCTAGCGCAGGGCGGGGGAGCACTGAAGCTTTCTTT
TRBV29-1,TRBJ2-5,NA,NA,CSVFTPRWETQYF,TGCAGCGTTTTTACACCCCGATGGGAGACCCAGTACTTC
TRBV4-1,TRBJ2-3,TRBD1,NA,CASSDRGGATDTQYF,TGCGCCAGCAGCGACAGGGGGGGAGCCACAGATACGCAGTATTTT
TRBV7-2,TRBJ2-5,NA,NA,CASSVSRAQETQYF,TGTGCCAGCAGCGTGAGCAGGGCACAAGAGACTCAGTACTTC
TRBV2,TRBJ2-7,TRBD1,NA,CASSEGGQGPYEQYF,TGTGCCAGCAGTGAAGGGGGACAGGGCCCCTACGAGCAGTACTTC
TRBV10-1,TRBJ2-2,TRBD2,NA,CASRTAGGLARELFF,TGCGCCAGCAGAACAGCGGGGGGGCTTGCGAGGGAGCTGTTTTTT
TRBV7-3,TRBJ1-4,NA,NA,CASSPGLGGFSEKLFF,TGTGCCAGCAGCCCGGGCCTTGGGGGGTTTAGTGAAAAACTGTTTTTT